These 10 T cell receptor beta chains originate from one sample sequenced in a study of spatial heterogeneity in lung cancer. Overall study results and limits: Expanded alpha and beta TCR counts within tumors tracked tumor mutation counts.

Their antigens remain unidentified. Documented time point: sample taken at primary tumor resection. TCRdb used MiXCR to reprocess the 5' RACE reads, holding one entry per CDR3 protein. The table lists 2,000 to 2,500 distinct CDR3 sequences, around 2.3% of them singletons. The sample here was lung tumor tissue, taken at surgery. These receptors came from a male donor with early-stage non-small cell lung cancer.

This clonotype rates as large (0.1 to 1%). The chain combines TRBV6-6 with TRBJ1-1, with 12 nucleotides matching TRBD1. The CDR3 loop spans 15 amino acids. J lost 5 bases, V lost 2 bases, and 3 bases had no gene match. The germline V gene has CDR1 MNHNY and CDR2 SVGAGI (reference sequence). CDR3 region: CASSYGTGGETEAFF. The CDR3 bases are TGTGCCAGCAGTTACGGGACAGGGGGCGAAACTGAAGCTTTCTTT.

Ten or more counts support this clonotype. The J gene is TRBJ1-5, the V gene TRBV3-1; D is ambiguous. The V gene lost 1 base and the J gene lost 6 bases, with 4 bases spanning the gap. The V gene's germline CDR1 is LGHDT and CDR2 YNNKEL (reference sequence). The CDR3 extends over 12 amino acids. The CDR3 DNA follows: TGTGCCAGCAGCCAAGGCGGTCAGCCCCAGCATTTT. This codes for CASSQGGQPQHF.

Relative to its sample, this clonotype is medium-sized. J is TRBJ1-1 and V is TRBV15; TRBD1 might be the D (5 bases). CDR3 length: 15 residues. The germline V gene encodes CDR1 LNHNV and CDR2 YYDKDF (reference sequence). The V end was cut by 1 base, the J end by 0 bases, with 9 bases between. The CDR3 DNA reads TGTGCCACCAGCAGAGGGATAGGGGTGAACACTGAAGCTTTCTTT. This sequence encodes CATSRGIGVNTEAFF.

By sample fraction, this clonotype is medium-sized (0.01 to 0.1%). V and J are TRBV28 and TRBJ2-7, with 8 bases identical to TRBD1. CDR1 and CDR2 (germline): MDHEN, SYDVKM. V was clipped by 2 bases and J by 3 bases; unmatched bases: 3. The CDR3 is made up of 14 amino acids. In DNA, the CDR3 is TGTGCCAGCAGTTTAGGACAGGGTCTCTACGAGCAGTACTTC. Translated: CASSLGQGLYEQYF.

This clonotype was seen ten or more times. This chain links TRBV2 with TRBJ1-2, with 8 bases that match TRBD1. The CDR3 runs 15 residues. Germline assignment: CDR1 SNHLY and CDR2 FYNNEI. The V segment lost 6 bases and the J segment 5 bases; nucleotides outside the gene matches: 11. CDR3 sequence reads: CASRSGTGCLYGYTF. The CDR3 DNA sequence: TGTGCCAGCAGGTCCGGGACAGGATGTCTTTATGGCTACACCTTC.

By sample share, this clonotype is medium-sized (0.01 to 0.1%). The V and J genes are TRBV7-9 and TRBJ2-5, with 7 positions matching TRBD2. The V gene's germline CDR1 is SEHNR and CDR2 FQNEAQ (reference sequence). The J segment lost 2 bases and the V segment lost 2 bases, leaving 11 bases of the junction unmatched. The CDR3 length is 17 residues. CDR3 residues: CASSLPRRLAVQETQYF. The CDR3 coding sequence is TGTGCCAGCAGCTTACCGCGGCGGCTAGCGGTACAAGAGACCCAGTACTTC.

Sample share makes this clonotype large. The chain joins TRBV6-2 or TRBV6-3 to TRBJ1-2, with D possibly being TRBD1 (5 bases). The CDR3 totals 12 residues. V lost 8 bases and J 8 bases, leaving 15 bases between the germline ends. Germline V CDR1 and CDR2: MNHEY, SVGEGT. The CDR3 DNA is TGTGCCAGCTCTCGGGGGGATTACGGCTACACCTTC. It yields the protein CASSRGDYGYTF.

A few counts support this clonotype. The rearrangement joins TRBV10-3 to TRBJ2-5, with 10 bases that match TRBD1. This CDR3 spans 18 amino acids. Germline V gene data show CDR1 as ENHRY and CDR2 as SYGVKD. V gave up 5 bases and J gave up 0 bases; unmatched junction bases: 12. CDR3 DNA: TGTGCCATCAGTCCGGACAGGGGGGAGCGCGGGTACCAAGAGACCCAGTACTTC. Its protein is CAISPDRGERGYQETQYF.

By share, this clonotype counts as medium-sized (0.01 to 0.1%). This chain connects TRBV4-1 to TRBJ2-2, with 9 positions matching TRBD1. Germline-derived CDR1 and CDR2 are MGHRA and YSYEKL. The CDR3 contains 17 residues. V lost 0 bases, J lost 5 bases, and 7 bases stayed unmatched. CDR3 sequence: CASSQDTWDRVTGELFF. For the CDR3, the DNA is TGCGCCAGCAGCCAAGATACATGGGACAGGGTTACCGGGGAGCTGTTTTTT.

At least ten counts were recorded for this clonotype. Just one base apart from a much larger clone, this may be a read error. V and J are TRBV27 and TRBJ1-1; 7 bases match TRBD1. Germline CDR1 and CDR2: MNHEY and SMNVEV (reference sequence). The V gene end was trimmed by 6 bases and the J gene end by 1 base; junction bases not matched to a gene: 23. The CDR3 totals 20 residues. CDR3 in amino acids: CASRSRIGTIGQARNTEAFF. The CDR3 DNA reads as TGTGCCAGCAGATCCAGGATAGGGACTATCGGACAGGCAAGGAACACTGAAGCTTTCTTT.